These 17 T cell receptor beta chains originate from one sample sequenced in a study of cytomegalovirus exposure and HLA in healthy donors. The PCR had 60 Vbeta and 13 Jbeta primers. Only in-frame clones appear in the TCRdb table, and some are missing; sequencing was by immunoSEQ multiplex PCR. The sample consists of over 150,000 clones, 82% of them appearing once. The sample comprised PBMCs. The origin of the receptors is a boy between 2 and 10 years old in good health and CMV-seronegative.

There are a few counts of this clone. The chain uses TRBV11-2 and TRBJ2-5, with D possibly matching TRBD2 (6 bases). The ends were cut back, 4 bases at V and 5 bases at J, with 8 bases in the middle. The CDR3 length is 12 residues. CDR1 and CDR2 (germline): SGHAT, FQNNGV. CDR3 sequence reads: CASSSTRETQYF. CDR3 in DNA: TGTGCCAGCAGCTCGACTAGGGAGACCCAGTACTTC.

This clone was observed once. The CDR3 nucleotides read TGCGCCAGCAGTCGGGTCCGGGGGGGCCAAGAGACCCAGTACTTC. Its protein is CASSRVRGGQETQYF. The rearrangement uses TRBV5-1 and TRBJ2-5, with 8 bases matching TRBD2. Germline trimming cut 5 bases from V and 1 base from J; bases unmatched to any gene: 7. The CDR3 is made up of 15 amino acids. Germline-derived CDR1 and CDR2 are SGHRS and YFSETQ.

This clone was detected a few times. The chain carries TRBV6-5 and TRBJ2-5; unclear D gene. The germline gives CDR1 MNHEY, CDR2 SVGAGI. The CDR3 has 14 residues. Trimming left V 4 bases short and J 5 bases short, with 14 bases between. The CDR3 is CASSSPAVSETQYF. The CDR3 region has the DNA TGTGCCAGCAGTTCTCCTGCGGTGTCGGAGACCCAGTACTTC.

The chain uses TRBV30 and TRBJ2-1; no clear D. V was pared by 0 bases and J by 5 bases, with 11 bases between. The CDR3 has 14 amino acids. In germline, CDR1 is GTSNPN, CDR2 SVGIG (reference sequence). CDR3 protein: CAWSVRSYHNEQFF. Here the CDR3 DNA reads TGTGCCTGGAGTGTAAGAAGCTATCACAATGAGCAGTTCTTC.

This chain joins TRBV27 and TRBJ2-1; TRBD1 matches 8 bases. This CDR3 is built from 15 residues. Germline V lookup: CDR1 MNHEY, CDR2 SMNVEV (reference sequence). With 6 bases clipped from V and 6 bases from J, the junction kept 10 bases outside the gene matches. The CDR3: CASRSPGQGANEQFF. In DNA form, the CDR3 reads TGTGCCAGCAGGAGCCCCGGGCAGGGGGCCAATGAGCAGTTCTTC.

The V call is TRBV12-5, the J call TRBJ2-3; no definite D call. There are 11 residues in the CDR3. Deletions cut 1 base from V and 12 bases from J, with 8 bases between. Germline V gene sequence: CDR1 LGHNT, CDR2 FRNRAP. The CDR3 DNA is TGTGCTAGTGGTTTGGGGCCCCCCCAGTATTTT. It codes for CASGLGPPQYF.

The chain uses TRBV30 and TRBJ1-5, with D perhaps TRBD1 (5 bases). V was clipped by 2 bases and J by 7 bases, with 12 bases between them. This CDR3 has 13 amino acids. The V gene's germline CDR1 is GTSNPN and CDR2 SVGIG (reference sequence). CDR3 in DNA: TGTGCCTGGAGTCCGGGGGTCGAGCAGCCCCAGCATTTT. Translation: CAWSPGVEQPQHF.

The chain is built from TRBV4-1 and TRBJ2-5; a weak D match, TRBD2 (7 bases). Germline CDR1 MGHRA, CDR2 YSYEKL. Deletions cut 3 bases from V and 5 bases from J, with 19 bases between. The CDR3 spans 16 residues. CDR3 in amino acids: CASSHPRGGQQETQYF. The CDR3 region has the DNA TGCGCCAGCAGCCACCCCCGCGGGGGACAACAGGAGACCCAGTACTTC.

The J gene is TRBJ2-3, the V gene TRBV19; 8 bases align to TRBD2. Germline CDR1 is LNHDA and CDR2 is SQIVND (reference sequence). V trimming: 4 bases; J trimming: 6 bases; junction bases outside the gene matches: 12. CDR3 length: 16 residues. CDR3 nucleotide sequence: TGTGCCAGTAGTACCCGCGGGACTAGACCCCCCGATACGCAGTATTTT. Protein sequence: CASSTRGTRPPDTQYF.

The V call is TRBV7-3, the J call TRBJ2-7; 11 bases align to TRBD2. The CDR3 runs 15 residues. Trimming removed 2 bases from V and 5 bases from J; junction bases left unmatched: 5. Germline CDR1 reads SGHTA; CDR2 reads FQGTGA. The CDR3 DNA sequence: TGTGCCAGCAGCTTACTAGCGGGGGGCCGCAACGAGCAGTACTTC. Its protein is CASSLLAGGRNEQYF.

The V gene is TRBV6-1, the J gene TRBJ1-1; D uncertain. The length of the CDR3 is 20 residues. Germline V gene lookup returns CDR1 MNHNS and CDR2 SASEGT. V was pared by 2 bases and J by 0 bases, with 25 bases between. The DNA of the CDR3 is TGTGCCAGCAGTGAATGGGCCCCAGGACCCCGAGCGGGCCTGAACACTGAAGCTTTCTTT. The encoded protein is CASSEWAPGPRAGLNTEAFF.

About this clone itself: The sample carries other DNA sequences with the same CDR3. The chain has TRBV4-2 and TRBJ2-3; D not resolved. Trimming left V 3 bases short and J 0 bases short, with 4 bases between. The CDR3 consists of 13 residues. The germline CDR1 and CDR2 sequences are LGHNA and YNFKEQ. This CDR3 is CASSQLSTDTQYF. The CDR3 DNA follows: TGTGCCAGCAGCCAGTTAAGCACAGATACGCAGTATTTT.

The chain is built from TRBV9 and TRBJ2-5; 9 bases line up with TRBD2. V dropped 0 bases and J dropped 7; count of bases not matched to a gene: 10. The CDR3 spans 16 residues. Germline V gives CDR1 SGDLS, CDR2 YYNGEE. The CDR3: CASSVGASGVHGTQYF. Here the CDR3 DNA reads TGTGCCAGCAGCGTAGGGGCTAGCGGGGTTCATGGGACCCAGTACTTC.

V and J are TRBV6-1 and TRBJ2-4; D remains unclear. CDR3 length: 13 amino acids. The germline V gene encodes CDR1 MNHNS and CDR2 SASEGT. The V and J ends lost 8 bases and 0 bases respectively, with 8 bases between them. The CDR3 nucleotides read TGTGCCAGCGGAGTCCTAGCCAAAAACATTCAGTACTTC. Encoded protein: CASGVLAKNIQYF.

This clone came up a few times. Other DNA variants within this sample encode the same CDR3. The genes are TRBV4-1 and TRBJ2-7; possibly TRBD1 for D (6 bases). V dropped 8 bases and J dropped 1 base, with 12 bases sitting between them. Per germline, CDR1 MGHRA and CDR2 YSYEKL. The CDR3 sequence is 13 residues long. The CDR3 spells CASAPQGSYEQYF. The CDR3 DNA follows: TGCGCCAGCGCCCCACAGGGTTCCTACGAGCAGTACTTC.

The chain carries TRBV29-1 and TRBJ2-1; possible D gene TRBD1, 7 bases. Per the germline V gene, CDR1 is SQVTM and CDR2 is ANQGSEA. Trimming left V 5 bases short and J 14 bases short, with 19 bases between. The CDR3 is 12 amino acids. This CDR3 is CSVQAVTGEEFF. CDR3 bases: TGCAGCGTTCAAGCCGTCACAGGGGAGGAGTTCTTC.

The chain employs TRBV19 and TRBJ1-1, with unresolved D. Germline CDR1 is LNHDA and CDR2 is SQIVND (reference sequence). V was trimmed by 10 bases and J by 1 base, leaving 16 bases between them. This CDR3 contains 14 residues. The CDR3 bases are TGTGCCACTGTTCGCAGGTCGCCGAACACTGAAGCTTTCTTT. Translating it yields CATVRRSPNTEAFF.